The entry below describes one T cell receptor beta chain. The antigen is not known. These data come from a study of cytomegalovirus exposure and HLA in healthy donors. Vbeta (60) and Jbeta (13) primers were used in the PCR. Measured with immunoSEQ multiplex PCR; TCRdb has only the in-frame clones, and not every one. The table includes fewer than 100,000 clones, nearly 80% detected once. Germline V gene lookup returns CDR1 SQVTM and CDR2 ANQGSEA. The CDR3 length is 12 residues. Healthy individuals who donated bone marrow served as the donors. Whole-study results and caveats: Three chains tied to CMV proved CMV antigen-specific in vitro. Accurate HLA-A and HLA-B prediction from TCR beta sequences was reported for most subjects. With high specificity and sensitivity, the classifier reportedly diagnosed cytomegalovirus status.

The receptor comes from a woman aged 40 to 49 in good health and CMV-seropositive. The chain uses TRBV29-1 and TRBJ2-4, with D unresolved. Sequenced input: PBMCs. Written as DNA, the CDR3 is TGCAGAGCCCAAATAGCCAAAAACATTCAGTACTTC. Amino acid sequence: CRAQIAKNIQYF.